Below, one TCR beta chain is given with its context. Time point: newly diagnosed GD, antithyroid drugs for less than 3 months. PBMC-derived RNA was used for the TCR library. The CDR3 is 16 amino acids. CDR1 and CDR2 from the germline V gene are SGDLS and YYNGEE. V shed 3 bases, J shed 3 bases, and the junction held 8 bases outside the gene matches. This sample is drawn from a study of regulatory T cells in long-lasting Graves disease. Construction of the TCR beta libraries employed iRepertoire HTBI primers in conjunction with Arm-PCR of CDR3 regions. MiXCR, run by TCRdb on the multiplex PCR reads, gives a single entry per CDR3 protein. Among under 450,000 distinct CDR3 sequences, around 15% were seen once, and the ten largest hold just over 20%. These data also featured in a second study, about T cells in Graves' hyperthyroidism and ophthalmopathy.

The receptor was isolated from a young woman with Graves disease. V usage is TRBV9 and J usage is TRBJ2-1, with 8 bases fitting TRBD2. The material was peripheral blood mononuclear cells (PBMCs), obtained at new diagnosis, from a patient treated with antithyroid drugs. This CDR3 is CASSDQAGANYNEQFF. CDR3 DNA sequence: TGTGCCAGCAGCGACCAAGCGGGAGCGAACTACAATGAGCAGTTCTTC.